This T cell receptor beta chain was documented in a study of T-cell reconstitution after alpha-beta-depleted transplantation in children. Between the trimmed V and J ends, which lost 8 bases and 4 bases, there was a span of 7 bases. This CDR3 region has 11 residues. CDR1 and CDR2 from the germline V gene are MNHEY and SVGAGI. For TCRbeta, the library was prepared with unique molecular identifiers. Using its own MiXCR run on the PCR reads, TCRdb lists one record per CDR3 protein. The data show fewer than 550,000 distinct CDR3 sequences, under 12% seen once. This clonotype was counted ten times or more.

J is TRBJ2-3 and V is TRBV6-5; D gene uncertain. This receptor was obtained from a child aged 2-15 years with inherited bone marrow failure, due to receive a stem cell transplant. Sequencing was performed on PBMCs, taken before TCRalphabeta/CD19-depleted stem cell transplant. CDR3: CASRRADTQYF. The CDR3 bases are TGTGCCAGCCGTAGGGCAGATACGCAGTATTTT.